This section outlines one T cell receptor (beta chain) sequence together with its context. Its target is unknown. Primers for the PCR totalled 60 Vbeta and 13 Jbeta. Assay used: immunoSEQ multiplex PCR; TCRdb lists only in-frame clones, some missing. The table has around 230,000 clones, approximately 78% seen once; the top ten hold about 0.45%. These data belong to a study of cytomegalovirus exposure and HLA in healthy donors. Study in general: About 80 million unique TCRs from HLA-typed donors were held in an early data release. In terms of ancestry, the Caucasian-associated cluster contained around four fifths of the approximately 420 genotyped donors. Study findings and constraints: The CMV antigen specificity of three CMV-associated chains was confirmed through in vitro analysis. Presence/absence analyses assumed roughly uniform sequencing depth across donors, which may not hold.

V was trimmed by 0 bases and J by 3 bases, leaving 9 bases between them. Per the germline V gene, CDR1 is SGHRS and CDR2 is YFSETQ. The CDR3 spans 14 residues. V usage is TRBV5-1 and J usage is TRBJ1-1; TRBD1 might be the D (5 bases). The specimen was PBMCs. The sequence derives from a boy between 10 and 17 years old in good health and CMV-seronegative. The CDR3: CASSLVGADTEAFF. The CDR3 nucleotides are TGCGCCAGCAGCTTGGTAGGGGCTGACACTGAAGCTTTCTTT.